In its sample, the clone carrying this T cell receptor (beta chain) was seen many times. Its antigen is as yet unknown. The ends were cut back, 0 bases at V and 4 bases at J, with 22 bases in the middle. Germline lookup yields CDR1 LGHNA and CDR2 YSLEER. The CDR3 loop spans 19 amino acids. These data are taken from a study of T-cell reconstitution after alpha-beta-depleted transplantation in children. Study results and limitations: Diversity and T-cell counts at one year after transplant derived mostly from new T cells. Surviving recipient T cells and thymic progenitors produced the high day-60 TCRbeta diversity seen in some patients. Several hundred expanded graft clones reportedly gave rise to the alpha-beta T cells present about two months after transplant.

TCRbeta library preparation incorporated unique molecular identifiers. MiXCR was run by TCRdb on the PCR reads, yielding one entry per CDR3 protein. The sample yields a few hundred thousand distinct CDR3 sequences, 13% seen once. The chain combines TRBV4-3 with TRBJ2-1, with TRBD2 as a possible D gene (5 bases). Specimen: PBMCs, mostly from graft donor cells, collected 360 days after TCRalphabeta/CD19-depleted stem cell transplant. This TCR was recovered from a male patient aged 10-17 years who had a stem cell transplant for acute myeloid leukemia, so the T cells may come from the graft donor. The chain's CDR3 is CASSQDANGIDKSYNEQFF. The CDR3 nucleotides read TGCGCCAGCAGCCAAGATGCTAACGGGATTGATAAGAGTTACAATGAGCAGTTCTTC.